The table lists the clone carrying this T cell receptor beta chain with a count of one. The entry originates in a study of technical replicates of blood from a handful of donors. The table came from immunoSEQ multiplex PCR; TCRdb's copy has only in-frame clones and leaves some out. The sample yields about 97,000 clones, just under 95% seen once. This TCR was recovered from a human donor in good health. The sequenced sample consisted of T cells isolated from PBMCs.

The CDR3 spells CASRTGLEETQYF. The CDR3 region has the DNA TGTGCCAGCAGAACGGGACTAGAAGAGACCCAGTACTTC. The genes are TRBV27 and TRBJ2-5, with 8 bases matching TRBD2. CDR1 is MNHEY, CDR2 SMNVEV, per germline (reference sequence). The CDR3 loop spans 13 amino acids. V shed 6 bases, J shed 3 bases, and the junction held 3 bases outside the gene matches.